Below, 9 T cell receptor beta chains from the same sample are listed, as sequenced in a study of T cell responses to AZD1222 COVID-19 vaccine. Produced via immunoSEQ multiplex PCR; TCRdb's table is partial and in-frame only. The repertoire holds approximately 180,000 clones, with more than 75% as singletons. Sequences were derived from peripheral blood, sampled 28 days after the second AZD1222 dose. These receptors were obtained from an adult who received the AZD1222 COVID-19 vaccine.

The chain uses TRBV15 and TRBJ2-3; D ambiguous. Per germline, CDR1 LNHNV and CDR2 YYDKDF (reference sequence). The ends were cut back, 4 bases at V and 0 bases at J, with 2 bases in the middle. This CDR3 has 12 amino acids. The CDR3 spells CATSISTDTQYF. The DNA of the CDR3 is TGTGCCACCAGCATCAGCACAGATACGCAGTATTTT.

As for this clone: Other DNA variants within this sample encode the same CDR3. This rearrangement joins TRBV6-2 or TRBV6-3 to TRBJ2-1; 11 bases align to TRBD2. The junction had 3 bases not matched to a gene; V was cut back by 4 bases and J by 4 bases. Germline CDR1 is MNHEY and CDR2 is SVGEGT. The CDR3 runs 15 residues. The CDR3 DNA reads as TGTGCCAGCAGTTCTGGGACTAGCGGATACAATGAGCAGTTCTTC. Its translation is CASSSGTSGYNEQFF.

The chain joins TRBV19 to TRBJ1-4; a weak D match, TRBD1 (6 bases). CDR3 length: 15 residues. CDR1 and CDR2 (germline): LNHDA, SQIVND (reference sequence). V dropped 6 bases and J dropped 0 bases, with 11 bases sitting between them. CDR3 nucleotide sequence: TGTGCCAGTAGGAGGGGGGGCGCAACTAATGAAAAACTGTTTTTT. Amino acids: CASRRGGATNEKLFF.

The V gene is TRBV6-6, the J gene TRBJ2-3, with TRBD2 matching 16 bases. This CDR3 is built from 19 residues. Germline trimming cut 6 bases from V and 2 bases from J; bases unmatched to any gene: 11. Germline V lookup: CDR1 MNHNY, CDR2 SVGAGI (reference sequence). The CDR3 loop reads CASSSTTGLAGGFTDTQYF. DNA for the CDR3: TGTGCCAGCAGCTCGACCACGGGACTAGCGGGAGGGTTCACAGATACGCAGTATTTT.

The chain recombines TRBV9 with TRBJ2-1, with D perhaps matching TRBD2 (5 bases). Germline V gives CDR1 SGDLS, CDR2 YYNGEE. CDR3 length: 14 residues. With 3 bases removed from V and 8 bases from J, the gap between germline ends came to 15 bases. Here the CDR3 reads CASSARLPRDEQFF. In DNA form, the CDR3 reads TGTGCCAGCAGCGCCCGTCTCCCGCGGGATGAGCAGTTCTTC.

CDR3 nucleotides: TGTGCCAGCAGCCCCACCGGCAGCGCCTACAATGAGCAGTTCTTC. This encodes CASSPTGSAYNEQFF. This chain joins TRBV7-9 and TRBJ2-1; D remains ambiguous. V lost 5 bases and J lost 2, with 13 bases in between. CDR1 and CDR2 (germline): SEHNR, FQNEAQ (reference sequence). CDR3 length: 15 amino acids.

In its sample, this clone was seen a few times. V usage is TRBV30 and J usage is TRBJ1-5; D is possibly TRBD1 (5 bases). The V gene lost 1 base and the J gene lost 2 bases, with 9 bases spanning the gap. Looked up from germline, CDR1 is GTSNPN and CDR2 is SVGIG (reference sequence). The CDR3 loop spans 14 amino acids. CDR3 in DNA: TGTGCCTGGAGTGATAGGGGTGGCAATCAGCCCCAGCATTTT. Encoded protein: CAWSDRGGNQPQHF.

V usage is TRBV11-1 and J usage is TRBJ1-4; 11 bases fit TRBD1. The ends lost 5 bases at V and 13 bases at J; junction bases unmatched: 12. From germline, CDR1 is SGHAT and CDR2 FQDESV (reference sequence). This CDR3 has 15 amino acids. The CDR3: CASSRPDRGRGGLFF. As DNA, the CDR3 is TGTGCCAGCAGCCGCCCGGACAGGGGGCGCGGGGGACTGTTTTTT.

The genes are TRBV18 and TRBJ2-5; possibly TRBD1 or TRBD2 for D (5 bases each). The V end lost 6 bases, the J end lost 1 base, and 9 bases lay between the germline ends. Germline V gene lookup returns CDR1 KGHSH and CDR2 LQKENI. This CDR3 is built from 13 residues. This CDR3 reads CASSLGTQETQYF. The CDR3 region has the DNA TGTGCCAGCTCCCTGGGGACCCAAGAGACCCAGTACTTC.